The 23 T cell receptor beta chains listed next were all sequenced from one sample in a study of radiotherapy plus CTLA-4 blockade in lung cancer. Data came from immunoSEQ multiplex PCR; TCRdb stores just in-frame clones and leaves some out. In the table there are about 66,000 clones, about 83% of which are singletons. The sample in question was peripheral blood, obtained from a patient treated with radiotherapy plus ipilimumab. The receptors come from a human donor with non-small cell lung cancer who had a partial response to radiotherapy plus ipilimumab.

V and J are TRBV29-1 and TRBJ1-5, with D possibly being TRBD1 (5 bases). Germline CDR1 and CDR2: SQVTM and ANQGSEA. The V end lost 4 bases, the J end lost 4 bases, and 23 bases lay between the germline ends. The CDR3 covers 17 residues. DNA of the CDR3: TGCAGCGTTGTGGGTGAAGAAGGGGCAGGGTTAAATCAGCCCCAGCATTTT. This gives the protein CSVVGEEGAGLNQPQHF.

The chain has TRBV15 and TRBJ2-5, with 7 bases matching TRBD2. CDR1 and CDR2 (germline): LNHNV, YYDKDF (reference sequence). V was pared by 1 base and J by 6 bases, with 8 bases of the junction left unmatched. CDR3 length equals 15 residues. This CDR3 reads CATSRAASGSQTQYF. In DNA form, the CDR3 reads TGTGCCACCAGCAGAGCAGCTAGCGGTTCACAGACCCAGTACTTC.

The chain links TRBV28 to TRBJ2-6; 8 nucleotides match TRBD2. CDR3 length: 16 residues. In germline, CDR1 is MDHEN, CDR2 SYDVKM. J lost 0 bases, V lost 6 bases, and 4 bases had no gene match. The DNA for the CDR3 is TGTGCCAGCAGAGAGCGGGGGAGCTCTGGGGCCAACGTCCTGACTTTC. Translation: CASRERGSSGANVLTF.

This clone came up a few times. The V call is TRBV2, the J call TRBJ2-7, with TRBD2 as a possible D gene (5 bases). Germline V gene lookup returns CDR1 SNHLY and CDR2 FYNNEI. The CDR3 loop spans 14 amino acids. The ends were cut back, 8 bases at V and 7 bases at J, with 21 bases in the middle. The CDR3 loop reads CASRMEKGEQEQYF. Written as DNA, the CDR3 is TGTGCCAGCCGAATGGAGAAGGGAGAGCAAGAGCAGTACTTC.

This sequence joins TRBV7-9 and TRBJ1-1, with D possibly matching TRBD1 (5 bases). CDR3 length: 13 residues. Germline CDR1 and CDR2: SEHNR and FQNEAQ (reference sequence). V gave up 7 bases and J gave up 2 bases, with 11 bases separating them. The CDR3 coding sequence is TGTGCCAGCACCCCGACAGACAACACTGAAGCTTTCTTT. Amino acid sequence: CASTPTDNTEAFF.

Only one count was recorded for this clone. The chain has TRBV28 and TRBJ2-7; D perhaps matches TRBD1 (5 bases). Germline-derived CDR1 and CDR2 are MDHEN and SYDVKM. The CDR3 extends over 13 amino acids. V was shortened by 5 bases and J by 0 bases, with 8 bases between the two germline ends. CDR3 sequence (DNA): TGTGCCAGCAGTCCGACAGTCTCCTACGAGCAGTACTTC. This gives the protein CASSPTVSYEQYF.

This clone was counted between two and nine times. The rearrangement joins TRBV4-1 to TRBJ2-7; 15 nucleotides align to TRBD2. J gave up 4 bases and V 4 bases, and 2 bases lay outside the gene matches. CDR1 is MGHRA, CDR2 YSYEKL, per germline. This CDR3 is 15 amino acids long. Here the CDR3 DNA reads TGCGCCAGCAGCCTGGGGACTAGCGGGAGGTACGAGCAGTACTTC. This translates into CASSLGTSGRYEQYF.

The table lists this clone with a count of one. The V call is TRBV7-9, the J call TRBJ2-3; D is perhaps TRBD2 (5 bases). Germline-derived CDR1 and CDR2 are SEHNR and FQNEAQ (reference sequence). Trimming pared 1 base from V and 3 bases from J, leaving 11 bases between. This CDR3 contains 15 residues. The CDR3 region is CASSLGVALTDTQYF. CDR3 DNA: TGTGCCAGCAGCTTAGGTGTAGCGTTGACAGATACGCAGTATTTT. The full variable domain, completed using reference TRBV7-9 and TRBJ2-3, is DTGVSQNPRHKITKRGQNVTFRCDPISEHNRLYWYRQTLGQGPEFLTYFQNEAQLEKSRLLSDRFSAERPKGSFSTLEIQRTEQGDSAMYLCASSLGVALTDTQYFGPGTRLTVL.

This chain uses TRBV28 with TRBJ1-5; unclear D gene. CDR3 length equals 17 residues. The germline gives CDR1 MDHEN, CDR2 SYDVKM. The V end lost 7 bases, the J end lost 3 bases, and 22 bases lay between the germline ends. CDR3: CASTNQKTVLYNQPQHF. The DNA for the CDR3 is TGTGCCAGCACCAACCAAAAAACAGTCTTGTACAATCAGCCCCAGCATTTT.

DNA of the CDR3: TGTGCCAGCAGCTTAGGAGGGGGAACTGGAAACACCATATATTTT. It yields the protein CASSLGGGTGNTIYF. The chain employs TRBV7-8 and TRBJ1-3; weak D call: TRBD1 (6 bases). CDR1 is SGHVS and CDR2 is FQNEAQ in the germline V gene. Trimming cost V 1 base and J 2 bases, with 9 bases left between them. CDR3 length: 15 residues.

This clone occurred once. This chain links TRBV5-6 with TRBJ1-1, with 8 bases fitting TRBD1. J gave up 4 bases and V 2 bases, and 7 bases lay outside the gene matches. The CDR3 is made up of 15 amino acids. Germline CDR1 reads SGHDT; CDR2 reads YYEEEE. The CDR3 reads CASSLFAGGSTEAFF. As DNA, the CDR3 is TGTGCCAGCAGCTTATTTGCAGGGGGCAGCACTGAAGCTTTCTTT.

The chain couples TRBV9 to TRBJ2-5, with 8 bases fitting TRBD1. Trimming cost V 2 bases and J 5 bases; bases outside gene matches: 8. The CDR3 contains 15 residues. Germline assignment: CDR1 SGDLS and CDR2 YYNGEE. CDR3 coding DNA: TGTGCCAGCAGCGTTTCGACAGGGGCCAGGGAGACCCAGTACTTC. Its protein product is CASSVSTGARETQYF.

This clone was seen once. The rearrangement uses TRBV19 and TRBJ1-2; the match to TRBD1 covers 12 bases. The CDR3 is made up of 17 amino acids. Germline CDR1 reads LNHDA; CDR2 reads SQIVND (reference sequence). V dropped 1 base and J dropped 6; count of bases not matched to a gene: 9. CDR3 DNA: TGTGCCAGTAGTATAGCGTCGTTGGGGACAGGGGGCAATGGCTACACCTTC. Amino acids: CASSIASLGTGGNGYTF.

This chain links TRBV28 with TRBJ1-2; D remains ambiguous. Trimming took off 6 bases at V and 8 bases at J, with 13 bases between the two ends. The germline V gene encodes CDR1 MDHEN and CDR2 SYDVKM. This CDR3 is built from 12 residues. CDR3 sequence (DNA): TGTGCCAGCAGCGAAAGACTGGAAGGCTACACCTTC. Protein product: CASSERLEGYTF.

This chain joins TRBV7-8 and TRBJ2-7; D gene unclear. V was pared by 2 bases and J by 3 bases, with 5 bases between. This CDR3 spans 12 amino acids. CDR1 and CDR2 from the germline V gene are SGHVS and FQNEAQ. As DNA, the CDR3 is TGTGCCAGCAGCTTAACCGGCTACGAGCAGTACTTC. It translates to CASSLTGYEQYF.

V and J are TRBV7-2 and TRBJ2-2; D is perhaps TRBD1 (6 bases). This CDR3 comprises 12 residues. Per germline, CDR1 SGHTA and CDR2 FQGNSA. V was shortened by 5 bases and J by 9 bases, with 10 bases between the two germline ends. In DNA form, the CDR3 reads TGTGCCAGCAGCCTTACAGGGAGGGAGCTGTTTTTT. Its protein is CASSLTGRELFF.

The sample holds a few counts of this clone. CDR3 residues: CASSQAQGMYTEAFF. The DNA for the CDR3 is TGCGCCAGCAGCCAAGCACAGGGGATGTACACTGAAGCTTTCTTT. This chain uses TRBV4-1 with TRBJ1-1, with 7 bases identical to TRBD1. The V segment lost 1 base and the J segment 3 bases; nucleotides outside the gene matches: 5. The length of the CDR3 is 15 residues. Germline CDR1 and CDR2: MGHRA and YSYEKL.

V gene TRBV5-1 combines with J gene TRBJ2-7, with a tentative D call TRBD1 (7 bases). With 4 bases removed from V and 2 bases from J, the gap between germline ends came to 13 bases. The germline CDR1 and CDR2 sequences are SGHRS and YFSETQ. The CDR3 extends over 14 amino acids. CDR3 nucleotide sequence: TGCGCCAGCAGCGTCGCGGGACAGACCTACGAGCAGTACTTC. Protein: CASSVAGQTYEQYF.

The chain has TRBV25-1 and TRBJ2-1, with D possibly matching TRBD2 (5 bases). Germline V gives CDR1 MGHDK, CDR2 SYGVNS. The V gene lost 5 bases and the J gene lost 9 bases, with 20 bases spanning the gap. The CDR3 has 15 amino acids. The CDR3: CASSYPSGPVAEQFF. The CDR3 coding sequence is TGTGCCAGCAGTTATCCCAGCGGACCGGTCGCTGAGCAGTTCTTC.

V usage is TRBV27 and J usage is TRBJ1-4; D is ambiguous. V lost 2 bases and J lost 5, with 9 bases in between. The CDR3 length is 14 residues. Per the germline V gene, CDR1 is MNHEY and CDR2 is SMNVEV (reference sequence). The CDR3 sequence: CASSLPKLNEKLFF. In DNA, the CDR3 is TGTGCCAGCAGTTTACCCAAATTGAATGAAAAACTGTTTTTT.

The chain joins TRBV28 to TRBJ2-4; D is possibly TRBD2 (7 bases). The V gene's germline CDR1 is MDHEN and CDR2 SYDVKM. The ends were cut back, 5 bases at V and 7 bases at J, with 18 bases in the middle. The CDR3 has 15 residues. The CDR3 loop reads CASSPRGQAGNIQYF. Here the CDR3 DNA reads TGTGCCAGCAGTCCACGGGGGCAAGCGGGGAACATTCAGTACTTC. Based on the CDR3 plus reference TRBV28 and TRBJ2-4, the full variable domain is DVKVTQSSRYLVKRTGEKVFLECVQDMDHENMFWYRQDPGLGLRLIYFSYDVKMKEKGDIPEGYSVSREKKERFSLILESASTNQTSMYLCASSPRGQAGNIQYFGAGTRLSVL.

This clone came up once. The V and J genes are TRBV5-1 and TRBJ1-1; 7 nucleotides match TRBD1. V trimming: 0 bases; J trimming: 4 bases; junction bases outside the gene matches: 0. The CDR3 has 13 residues. Germline lookup yields CDR1 SGHRS and CDR2 YFSETQ. Here the CDR3 reads CASSLDRGTEAFF. CDR3 in DNA: TGCGCCAGCAGCTTGGACAGGGGCACTGAAGCTTTCTTT.

The genes are TRBV4-1 and TRBJ1-1; D remains unclear. Trimming pared 4 bases from V and 9 bases from J, leaving 15 bases between. This CDR3 has 13 residues. CDR1 is MGHRA, CDR2 YSYEKL, per germline. The CDR3 reads CASSRNGQVKAFF. CDR3 DNA sequence: TGCGCCAGCAGCCGAAATGGCCAAGTGAAAGCTTTCTTT.